Described below is a single T cell receptor (beta chain) sequence and its context. V shed 3 bases and J shed 1 base, with 10 bases lying between them. Germline V gene lookup returns CDR1 SGHRS and CDR2 YFSETQ. The CDR3 extends over 15 amino acids. How the authors handled the data: Amplified reference gene primers provided the basis for estimating nucleated cell counts. Using immunoSEQ multiplex PCR, the repertoire was profiled, and TCRdb retains in-frame clones only, with some absent. The V and J calls and clone size come from that table; D and trimming were worked out from the DNA. This sample yields around 80,000 clones, of which roughly 90% are seen a single time; approximately 9.1% belongs to the top ten. These data are taken from a study of blood T cell repertoires in COVID-19.

This sequence was found in a human donor in a cohort sampled during active COVID-19. The sequenced sample consisted of peripheral blood. This sequence joins TRBV5-1 and TRBJ2-2; D is possibly TRBD2 (5 bases). As DNA, the CDR3 is TGCGCCAGCAGCTCTTCCGGGGTGAACACCGGGGAGCTGTTTTTT. Protein: CASSSSGVNTGELFF.